Detailed here is one T cell receptor (beta chain). This entry is derived from a study of regulatory dendritic cells for organ transplantation. This table comes from immunoSEQ multiplex PCR, and its TCRdb copy is limited to in-frame clones, with some not included. The data show 30,000 to 40,000 clones, roughly nine tenths seen once. The germline V gene encodes CDR1 SGDLS and CDR2 YYNGEE. The CDR3 contains 15 residues. V shed 0 bases and J shed 2 bases, with 9 bases lying between them. The sequencing input was naive CD4+ T cells from blood. Subset in this sample: CD45RA+ naive T cells. This TCR derives from a human donor in good health. The chain is built from TRBV9 and TRBJ1-3; unclear D gene. This chain's CDR3 is CASSVEFRAGNTIYF. The CDR3, as DNA: TGTGCCAGCAGCGTAGAGTTTAGGGCTGGAAACACCATATATTTT.